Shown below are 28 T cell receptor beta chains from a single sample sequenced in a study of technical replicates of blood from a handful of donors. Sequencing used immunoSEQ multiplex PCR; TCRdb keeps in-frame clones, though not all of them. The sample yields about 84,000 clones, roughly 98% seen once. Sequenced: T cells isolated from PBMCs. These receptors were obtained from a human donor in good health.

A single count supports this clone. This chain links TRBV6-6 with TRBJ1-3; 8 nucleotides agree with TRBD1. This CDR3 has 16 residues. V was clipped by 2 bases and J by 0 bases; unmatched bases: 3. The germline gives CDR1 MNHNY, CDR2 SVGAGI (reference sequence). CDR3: CASSYPGQASGNTIYF. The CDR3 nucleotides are TGTGCCAGCAGTTACCCGGGACAGGCCTCTGGAAACACCATATATTTT.

The CDR3 region is CTSQGVYEQYF. The CDR3, as DNA: TGCACCTCCCAGGGGGTTTACGAGCAGTACTTC. The chain employs TRBV29-1 and TRBJ2-7, with TRBD1 identical over 7 bases. Germline V lookup: CDR1 SQVTM, CDR2 ANQGSEA. The CDR3 has 11 residues.

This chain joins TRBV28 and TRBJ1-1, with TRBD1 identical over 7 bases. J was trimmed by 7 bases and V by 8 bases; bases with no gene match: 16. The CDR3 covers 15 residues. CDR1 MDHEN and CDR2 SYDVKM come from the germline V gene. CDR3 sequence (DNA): TGTGCCAGCGGATCGACAGGGTCGAGGTTAGGTGAAGCTTTCTTT. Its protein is CASGSTGSRLGEAFF. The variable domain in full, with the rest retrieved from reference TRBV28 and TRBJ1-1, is DVKVTQSSRYLVKRTGEKVFLECVQDMDHENMFWYRQDPGLGLRLIYFSYDVKMKEKGDIPEGYSVSREKKERFSLILESASTNQTSMYLCASGSTGSRLGEAFFGQGTRLTVV.

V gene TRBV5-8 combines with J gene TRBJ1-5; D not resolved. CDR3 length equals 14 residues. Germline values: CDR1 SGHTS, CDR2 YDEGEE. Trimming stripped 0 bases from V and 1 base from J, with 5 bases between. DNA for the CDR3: TGTGCCAGCAGCTTGGGGCAGAGCAATCAGCCCCAGCATTTT. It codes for CASSLGQSNQPQHF.

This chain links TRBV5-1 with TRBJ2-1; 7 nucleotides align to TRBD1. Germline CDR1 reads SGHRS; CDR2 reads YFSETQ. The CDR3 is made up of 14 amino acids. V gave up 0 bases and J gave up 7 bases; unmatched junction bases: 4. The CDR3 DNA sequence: TGCGCCAGCAGCTTGGAGACAGGGCCAAATGAGCAGTTCTTC. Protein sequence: CASSLETGPNEQFF.

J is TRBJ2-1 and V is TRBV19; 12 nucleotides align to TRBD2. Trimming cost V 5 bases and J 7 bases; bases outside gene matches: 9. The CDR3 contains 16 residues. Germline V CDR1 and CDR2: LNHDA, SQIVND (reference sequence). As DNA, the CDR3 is TGTGCCAGTAGTTGGGCTAGCGGGAGGGCAAGTAATGAGCAGTTCTTC. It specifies CASSWASGRASNEQFF.

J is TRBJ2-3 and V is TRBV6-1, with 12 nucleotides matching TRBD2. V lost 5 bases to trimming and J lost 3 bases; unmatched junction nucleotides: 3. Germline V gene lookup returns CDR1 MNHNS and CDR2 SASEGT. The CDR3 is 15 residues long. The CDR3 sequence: CASSRTSGDTDTQYF. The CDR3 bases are TGTGCCAGCAGTCGGACTAGCGGGGATACAGATACGCAGTATTTT.

The CDR3 DNA is TGTGCCAGCAGCCCTGGAGGGACTAGCGGGGGAGGAGAGACCCAGTACTTC. Amino acid sequence: CASSPGGTSGGGETQYF. The V gene is TRBV4-2, the J gene TRBJ2-5, with TRBD2 matching 14 bases. The V and J ends lost 4 bases and 4 bases, in that order; junction bases with no gene match: 8. The CDR3 length is 17 residues. The germline gives CDR1 LGHNA, CDR2 YNFKEQ.

This CDR3 is CASSLRDSYNSPLHF. The DNA for the CDR3 is TGCGCCAGCAGCCTCCGGGACAGCTATAATTCACCCCTCCACTTT. This rearrangement joins TRBV4-1 to TRBJ1-6; 7 bases line up with TRBD1. The ends lost 4 bases at V and 3 bases at J; junction bases unmatched: 3. The CDR3 runs 15 residues. The germline gives CDR1 MGHRA, CDR2 YSYEKL.

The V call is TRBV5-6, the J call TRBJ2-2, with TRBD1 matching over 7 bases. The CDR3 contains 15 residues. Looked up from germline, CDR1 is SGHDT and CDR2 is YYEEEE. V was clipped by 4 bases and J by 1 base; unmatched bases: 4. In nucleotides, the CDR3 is TGTGCCAGCAGCCCCGGGACAGAGAACACCGGGGAGCTGTTTTTT. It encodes CASSPGTENTGELFF.

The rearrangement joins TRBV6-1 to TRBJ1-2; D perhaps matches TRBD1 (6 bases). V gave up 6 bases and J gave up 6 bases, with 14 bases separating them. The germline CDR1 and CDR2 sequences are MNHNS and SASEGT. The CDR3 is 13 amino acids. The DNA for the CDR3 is TGTGCCAGCAGCCCCCGGGACAACAATGGCTACACCTTC. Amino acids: CASSPRDNNGYTF.

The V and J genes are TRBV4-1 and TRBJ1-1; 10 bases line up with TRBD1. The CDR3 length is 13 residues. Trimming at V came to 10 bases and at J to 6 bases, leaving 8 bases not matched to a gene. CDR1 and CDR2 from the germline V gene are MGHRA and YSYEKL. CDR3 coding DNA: TGCGCCACCGCCGGGACAGGGGAATCTGAAGCTTTCTTT. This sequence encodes CATAGTGESEAFF.

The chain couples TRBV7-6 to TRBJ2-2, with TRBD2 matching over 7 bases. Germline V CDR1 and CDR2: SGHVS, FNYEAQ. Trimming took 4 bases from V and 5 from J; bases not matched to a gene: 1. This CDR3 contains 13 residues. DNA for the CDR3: TGTGCCAGCAGCTCGGGAGGAACCGGGGAGCTGTTTTTT. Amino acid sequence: CASSSGGTGELFF.

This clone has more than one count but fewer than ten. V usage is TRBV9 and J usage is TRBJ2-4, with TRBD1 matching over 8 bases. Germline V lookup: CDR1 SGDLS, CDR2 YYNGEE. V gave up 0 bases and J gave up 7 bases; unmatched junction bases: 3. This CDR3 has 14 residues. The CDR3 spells CASSVGAGGNIQYF. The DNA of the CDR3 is TGTGCCAGCAGCGTAGGTGCAGGGGGCAACATTCAGTACTTC.

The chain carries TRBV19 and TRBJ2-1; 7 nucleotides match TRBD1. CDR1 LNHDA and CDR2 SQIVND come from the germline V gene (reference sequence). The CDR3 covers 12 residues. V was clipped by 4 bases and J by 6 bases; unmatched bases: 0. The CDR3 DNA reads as TGTGCCAGTAGTACAGGGGGCAATGAGCAGTTCTTC. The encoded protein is CASSTGGNEQFF.

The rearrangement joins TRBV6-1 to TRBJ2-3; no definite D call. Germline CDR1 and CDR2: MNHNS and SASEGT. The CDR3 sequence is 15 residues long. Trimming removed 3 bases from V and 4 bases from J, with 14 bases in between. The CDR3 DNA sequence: TGTGCCAGCAGTGAGGGCCCGTTGGGCGCAGATACGCAGTATTTT. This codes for CASSEGPLGADTQYF.

The CDR3 nucleotides are TGTGCCAGCAGCCGGGACACACGAAACACCATATATTTT. Its protein product is CASSRDTRNTIYF. V is TRBV5-8 and J is TRBJ1-3; a possible D gene is TRBD1 (6 bases). The V end lost 4 bases, the J end lost 5 bases, and 10 bases lay between the germline ends. The CDR3 has 13 amino acids. The germline V gene has CDR1 SGHTS and CDR2 YDEGEE.

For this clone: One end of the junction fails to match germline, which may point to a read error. Written as DNA, the CDR3 is TGTGCCAGCAGCCCATTAACGACAGTGTCTTCCCGCAATTTC. It yields the protein CASSPLTTVSSRNF. This chain connects TRBV11-2 to TRBJ2-7; D might be TRBD1 (5 bases). This CDR3 has 14 residues. Germline CDR1 SGHAT, CDR2 FQNNGV.

The CDR3 nucleotides read TGTGCCAGCAGTGAAGCAGGGAATTTTCGTGGCTACACCTTC. Its translation: CASSEAGNFRGYTF. The chain joins TRBV25-1 to TRBJ1-2; maybe TRBD1 (5 bases). The length of the CDR3 is 14 residues. CDR1 and CDR2 (germline): MGHDK, SYGVNS. V was pared by 2 bases and J by 7 bases, with 14 bases between.

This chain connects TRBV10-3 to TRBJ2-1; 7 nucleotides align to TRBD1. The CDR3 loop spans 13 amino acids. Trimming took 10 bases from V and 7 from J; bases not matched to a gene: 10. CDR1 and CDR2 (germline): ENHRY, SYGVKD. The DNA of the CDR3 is TGTGCCACGTTTACAGGGGATCAGAATGAGCAGTTCTTC. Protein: CATFTGDQNEQFF.

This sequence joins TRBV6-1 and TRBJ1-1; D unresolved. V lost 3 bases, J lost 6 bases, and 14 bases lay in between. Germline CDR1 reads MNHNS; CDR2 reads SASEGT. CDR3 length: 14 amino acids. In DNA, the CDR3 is TGTGCCAGCAGTGACTACGGGGTCGTGGCTGAAGCTTTCTTT. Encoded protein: CASSDYGVVAEAFF.

The CDR3 DNA sequence: TGTGCCAGCAGCAGATATGACAGACACACCGGGGAGCTGTTTTTT. Translated, it gives CASSRYDRHTGELFF. The J gene is TRBJ2-2, the V gene TRBV27; possible D gene TRBD1, 5 bases. The CDR3 is made up of 15 amino acids. Germline-derived CDR1 and CDR2 are MNHEY and SMNVEV (reference sequence). V was shortened by 6 bases and J by 3 bases, with 14 bases between the two germline ends.

The CDR3 reads CASSQMNTEAFF. CDR3 nucleotide sequence: TGTGCCAGCAGTCAAATGAACACTGAAGCTTTCTTT. The rearrangement uses TRBV6-1 and TRBJ1-1; D unresolved. V lost 5 bases to trimming and J lost 0 bases, with 4 bases between them. This CDR3 has 12 residues. Germline V gene sequence: CDR1 MNHNS, CDR2 SASEGT.

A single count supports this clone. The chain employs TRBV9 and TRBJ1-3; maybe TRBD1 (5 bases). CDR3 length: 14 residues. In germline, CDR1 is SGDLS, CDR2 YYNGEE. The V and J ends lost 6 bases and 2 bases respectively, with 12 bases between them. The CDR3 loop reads CASTPGTAGNTIYF. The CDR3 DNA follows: TGTGCCAGCACCCCAGGGACTGCTGGAAACACCATATATTTT.

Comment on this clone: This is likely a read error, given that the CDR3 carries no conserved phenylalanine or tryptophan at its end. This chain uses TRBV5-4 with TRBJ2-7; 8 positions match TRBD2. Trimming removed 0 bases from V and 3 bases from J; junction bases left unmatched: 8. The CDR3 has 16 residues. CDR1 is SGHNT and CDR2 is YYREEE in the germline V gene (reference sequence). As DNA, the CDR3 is TGTGCCAGCAGCTTGGGGGCGGGAGGAATAAGCTACGAGCAGTACCTC. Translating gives CASSLGAGGISYEQYL.

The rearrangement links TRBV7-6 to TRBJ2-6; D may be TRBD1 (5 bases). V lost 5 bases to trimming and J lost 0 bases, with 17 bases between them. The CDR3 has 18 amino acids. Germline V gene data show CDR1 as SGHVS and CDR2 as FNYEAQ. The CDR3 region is CASSPRVGEGSGANVLTF. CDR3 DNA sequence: TGTGCCAGCAGCCCCAGGGTAGGGGAAGGCTCTGGGGCCAACGTCCTGACTTTC.

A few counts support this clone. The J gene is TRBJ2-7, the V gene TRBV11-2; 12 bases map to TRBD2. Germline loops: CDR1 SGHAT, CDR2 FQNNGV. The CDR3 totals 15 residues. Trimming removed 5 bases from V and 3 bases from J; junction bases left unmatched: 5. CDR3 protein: CASSPLAGGSYEQYF. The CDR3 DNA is TGTGCCAGCAGCCCCCTAGCGGGAGGGAGCTACGAGCAGTACTTC.

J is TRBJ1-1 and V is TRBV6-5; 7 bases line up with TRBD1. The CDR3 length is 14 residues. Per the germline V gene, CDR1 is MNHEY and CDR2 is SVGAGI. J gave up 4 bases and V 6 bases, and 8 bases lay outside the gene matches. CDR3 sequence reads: CASRKTGSRTEAFF. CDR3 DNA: TGTGCCAGCAGGAAGACAGGGAGCCGCACTGAAGCTTTCTTT.